The next 3 T cell receptor beta chains were all read from a single sample in a study of human T cells and chemical hapten exposure. TCRdb processed the RACE reads anew with MiXCR; each CDR3 protein has one entry. The data contain about 160,000 distinct CDR3 sequences, about a quarter of them singletons. Time point denoted: patch test 3, about 24 weeks after DPC sensitization. Treatment defined: therapeutic diphenylcyclopropenone sensitization with weekly scalp DPC. This specimen was whole blood, taken in connection with sensitization to the hapten diphenylcyclopropenone (DPC). These receptors were obtained from a woman between 18 and 29 years old with alopecia areata. Some clones in this sample may be carry-over from other donors' samples.

In its sample, this clonotype was seen a few times. The CDR3 coding sequence is TGTGCCAGCAGTTTTCGGGGGGCTGGAGGCGAGCAGTACTTC. This sequence encodes CASSFRGAGGEQYF. The chain combines TRBV12-3 or TRBV12-4 with TRBJ2-7; TRBD2 might be the D (7 bases). V was shortened by 3 bases and J by 6 bases, with 15 bases between the two germline ends. CDR3 size: 14 residues.

This clonotype was counted a few times. J is TRBJ2-7 and V is TRBV7-2, with D possibly TRBD2 on 5 matching bases. The germline CDR1 and CDR2 sequences are SGHTA and FQGNSA. V dropped 2 bases and J dropped 0 bases, with 17 bases sitting between them. The CDR3 has 17 amino acids. CDR3 coding DNA: TGTGCCAGCAGCTTAAGGGAGAGCCCGACGGGCTCCTACGAGCAGTACTTC. Translation: CASSLRESPTGSYEQYF.

J is TRBJ1-2 and V is TRBV29-1; D gene ambiguous. Germline assignment: CDR1 SQVTM and CDR2 ANQGSEA. The ends were cut back, 7 bases at V and 2 bases at J, with 8 bases in the middle. The length of the CDR3 is 11 residues. CDR3 loop: CSAVTNYGYTF. The DNA of the CDR3 is TGCAGCGCGGTCACGAACTATGGCTACACCTTC.